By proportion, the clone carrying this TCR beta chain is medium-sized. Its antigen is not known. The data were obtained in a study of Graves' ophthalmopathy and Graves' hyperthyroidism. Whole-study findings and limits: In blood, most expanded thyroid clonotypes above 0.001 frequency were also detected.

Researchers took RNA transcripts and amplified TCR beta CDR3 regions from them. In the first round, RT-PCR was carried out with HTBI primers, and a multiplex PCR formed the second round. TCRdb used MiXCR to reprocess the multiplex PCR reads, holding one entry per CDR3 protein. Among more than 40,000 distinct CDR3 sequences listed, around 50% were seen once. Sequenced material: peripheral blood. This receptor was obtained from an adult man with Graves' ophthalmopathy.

CDR3 region: CAISELTYEQYF. CDR3 DNA sequence: TGTGCCATCAGTGAACTGACCTACGAGCAGTACTTC. The chain uses TRBV10-3 and TRBJ2-7, with D uncertain. CDR3 length: 12 residues. The germline V gene encodes CDR1 ENHRY and CDR2 SYGVKD. The V end lost 3 bases, the J end lost 2 bases, and 5 bases lay between the germline ends.